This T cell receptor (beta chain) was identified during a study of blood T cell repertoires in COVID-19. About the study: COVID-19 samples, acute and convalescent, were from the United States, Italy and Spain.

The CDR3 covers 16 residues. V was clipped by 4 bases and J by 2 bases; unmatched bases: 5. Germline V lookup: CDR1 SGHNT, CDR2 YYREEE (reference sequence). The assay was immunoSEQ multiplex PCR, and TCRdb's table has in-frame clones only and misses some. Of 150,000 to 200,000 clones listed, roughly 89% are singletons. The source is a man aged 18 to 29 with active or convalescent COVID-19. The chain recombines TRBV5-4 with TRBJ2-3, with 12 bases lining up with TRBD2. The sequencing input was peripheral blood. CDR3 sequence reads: CASSGGTSGYTDTQYF. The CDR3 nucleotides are TGTGCCAGCAGCGGCGGGACTAGCGGGTACACAGATACGCAGTATTTT.